Here is one T cell receptor (beta chain) with its context. Its antigen is not known. The data derive from a study of vaccination effects on CD4 cells after COVID-19. Whole-study context: Two-dose vaccination with either BNT162b2 or mRNA-1273 was given to the participants. General observations from the study: Few convalescent patients were studied, and early post-infection samples were lacking.

With the ViraFEST assay, the study expanded antigen-specific CD4+ T cells using viral peptide pools, then sequenced them. A 10-day culture period preceded the isolation of CD4+ T cells. Vaccinated recipients, who were negative for nucleocapsid antibodies, had no history of SARS-CoV-2 infection. Culturing of 2 million to 2.5 million PBMC per well took place with roughly 10 IU/ml IL-2 and 7.5 to 10 ug/ml peptides. At days 3 and 7, half of the medium was exchanged for IL-2 medium. Trimming took 1 base from V and 6 from J, leaving 16 bases between them. CDR3 length: 16 amino acids. Per germline, CDR1 MNHEY and CDR2 SVGAGI. Sequencing was performed with immunoSEQ multiplex PCR; in TCRdb, only in-frame clones are kept and a portion is missing. The sample yields 73,000 or so clones, about 79% seen once.

This receptor was identified in a human donor who received a COVID-19 vaccine. The starting material was CD4+ T cells from PBMCs cultured with SARS-CoV-2 spike peptides, obtained before COVID-19 vaccination. V is TRBV6-5 and J is TRBJ2-1, with a possible D match to TRBD1 (5 bases). This CDR3 reads CASSYLGTSRVNEQFF. The CDR3 nucleotides are TGTGCCAGCAGTTACTTGGGCACCAGCAGGGTCAATGAGCAGTTCTTC.